Below, 21 T cell receptor beta chains from the same sample are listed, as sequenced in a study of T-cell memory formation after mild COVID-19 (dated by TCRdb to the early 2020s). The method behind the library was 5' RACE. TCRdb records Illumina NovaSeq 6000 as the sequencer. TCRdb took the public reads, trimmed them with fastp at Q25, ran MiXCR for clone calling and kept in-frame beta chains. When rows share a CDR3 protein, they turn into one entry using the most common DNA and genes. This sample gives about 44,000 distinct CDR3 sequences in total; 7.3% of them show up just once. About 1.4% of the sample is taken by the ten largest. Sequencing was carried out using PBMCs or a T cell subset sorted from them (not recorded which). The receptor source for this set is a man aged 18 to 30 who had mild COVID-19 (a few samples of this study predate the infection). The sample titles of this study are shuffled in the database, so cell type and time point are left out; the donor was told from shared clones.

The chain combines TRBV19 with TRBJ2-6; 12 bases align to TRBD1. Germline trimming cut 6 bases from V and 2 bases from J; bases unmatched to any gene: 11. The CDR3 is made up of 19 amino acids. From germline, CDR1 is LNHDA and CDR2 SQIVND (reference sequence). The CDR3 nucleotides are TGTGCCAGTAGGCCGCTTGGGGGACAGGGGGCGCCTGGGGCCAACGTCCTGACTTTC. Its translation: CASRPLGGQGAPGANVLTF.

This clonotype was picked up many times. The chain is built from TRBV7-9 and TRBJ2-7; no clear D gene. Looked up from germline, CDR1 is SEHNR and CDR2 is FQNEAQ (reference sequence). Trimming took off 1 base at V and 2 bases at J, with 12 bases between the two ends. This CDR3 comprises 15 residues. The CDR3 bases are TGTGCCAGCAGCTTAGGGCCAGCCCCACCCTACGAGCAGTACGTC. Encoded protein: CASSLGPAPPYEQYV.

This clonotype was seen a handful of times. Here the CDR3 reads CASRGGVWTEAFF. The CDR3 nucleotides read TGTGCCAGCAGAGGCGGGGTGTGGACTGAAGCTTTCTTT. The chain employs TRBV25-1 and TRBJ1-1; D gene uncertain. The CDR3 length is 13 residues. The germline V and J ends were trimmed by 6 bases and 5 bases, with 13 bases remaining between them. Germline CDR1 MGHDK, CDR2 SYGVNS.

A few counts support this clonotype. V and J are TRBV6-6 and TRBJ2-7; a possible D gene is TRBD2 (6 bases). Deletions cut 2 bases from V and 6 bases from J, with 11 bases between. CDR3 length: 13 residues. Germline V lookup: CDR1 MNHNY, CDR2 SVGAGI (reference sequence). The CDR3 protein is CASSYGEEFEQYF. The CDR3 DNA is TGTGCCAGCAGTTACGGGGAGGAATTCGAGCAGTACTTC.

In its sample, this clonotype was seen many times. The genes are TRBV5-1 and TRBJ2-1; 8 bases are shared with TRBD1. V shed 4 bases and J 7 bases; nucleotides not matched to a gene: 10. From germline, CDR1 is SGHRS and CDR2 YFSETQ. CDR3 length: 15 amino acids. The CDR3 DNA is TGCGCCAGCAGCAGGACAGGGAATTTCGGGAATGAGCAGTTCTTC. Amino acid sequence: CASSRTGNFGNEQFF.

The chain employs TRBV2 and TRBJ2-7, with D maybe TRBD2 (5 bases). V lost 3 bases to trimming and J lost 4 bases, with 16 bases between them. CDR3 length equals 15 residues. The germline V gene encodes CDR1 SNHLY and CDR2 FYNNEI. The CDR3 DNA is TGTGCCAGCAGTGATTTCCCGGGGAAAAGGTACGAGCAGTACTTC. This gives the protein CASSDFPGKRYEQYF.

This clonotype was counted ten times or more. This chain connects TRBV7-9 to TRBJ2-5; 10 nucleotides line up with TRBD2. Germline V gives CDR1 SEHNR, CDR2 FQNEAQ (reference sequence). This CDR3 spans 13 amino acids. With 5 bases clipped from V and 4 bases from J, the junction kept 1 base outside the gene matches. The CDR3 coding sequence is TGTGCCAGCAGCCGGACTAGCGGAGAGACCCAGTACTTC. Translated, it gives CASSRTSGETQYF.

This clonotype was seen repeatedly, ten times or more. The V gene is TRBV20-1, the J gene TRBJ2-3; D assignment may be TRBD1 or TRBD2 (6 bases each). Deletions cut 3 bases from V and 4 bases from J, with 14 bases between. The CDR3 has 14 amino acids. Germline V gene lookup returns CDR1 DFQATT and CDR2 SNEGSKA (reference sequence). CDR3 residues: CSASGGIRADTQYF. The CDR3 bases are TGCAGTGCTAGCGGGGGCATCAGGGCAGATACGCAGTATTTT.

This clonotype has at least ten counts. The rearrangement links TRBV10-1 to TRBJ2-1, with D possibly matching TRBD2 (5 bases). V lost 8 bases, J lost 9 bases, and 11 bases lay in between. Germline V gives CDR1 WNHNN, CDR2 SYGVQD (reference sequence). The CDR3 has 11 amino acids. In DNA, the CDR3 is TGCGCCAGCGGCGAGGGTGGTGAGCAGTTCTTC. It translates to CASGEGGEQFF.

Many counts were recorded for this clonotype. V gene TRBV6-5 combines with J gene TRBJ2-5, with 9 bases aligning to TRBD1. This CDR3 comprises 14 residues. V lost 6 bases and J lost 3; bases outside the gene matches: 5. CDR1 is MNHEY, CDR2 SVGAGI, per germline. In nucleotides, the CDR3 is TGTGCCAGCAGCCCGACAGGGGGAGAAGAGACCCAGTACTTC. Translation: CASSPTGGEETQYF.

This clonotype has ten or more counts. This chain connects TRBV7-2 to TRBJ2-1, with D perhaps given as TRBD1 or TRBD2 (5 bases each). V gave up 5 bases and J gave up 7 bases, with 15 bases separating them. The CDR3 loop spans 14 amino acids. Germline lookup yields CDR1 SGHTA and CDR2 FQGNSA. The CDR3 loop reads CASSRGELLNEQFF. As DNA, the CDR3 is TGTGCCAGCAGCCGAGGGGAGCTCTTGAATGAGCAGTTCTTC.

This clonotype has at least ten counts. This sequence joins TRBV5-6 and TRBJ2-5, with D uncertain. Germline CDR1 and CDR2: SGHDT and YYEEEE. V was pared by 2 bases and J by 5 bases, with 10 bases between. This CDR3 is 13 amino acids long. CDR3 residues: CASSLGLWETQYF. CDR3 sequence (DNA): TGTGCCAGCAGCTTAGGGCTTTGGGAGACCCAGTACTTC.

The CDR3 is CAISGGLLNTGELFF. The DNA for the CDR3 is TGTGCCATCAGTGGAGGGCTCCTGAACACCGGGGAGCTGTTTTTT. J is TRBJ2-2 and V is TRBV10-3; tentatively, D is TRBD2 (5 bases). This CDR3 is 15 amino acids long. Trimming pared 4 bases from V and 1 base from J, leaving 10 bases between. Germline V gene lookup returns CDR1 ENHRY and CDR2 SYGVKD.

J is TRBJ2-5 and V is TRBV7-2, with 11 bases fitting TRBD1. There are 17 residues in the CDR3. In germline, CDR1 is SGHTA, CDR2 FQGNSA. The ends lost 3 bases at V and 1 base at J; junction bases unmatched: 7. CDR3 in DNA: TGTGCCAGCAGCTTGGGGACAGGGGGTGTTATCCAAGAGACCCAGTACTTC. It encodes CASSLGTGGVIQETQYF.

This clonotype was found many times. The chain links TRBV5-1 to TRBJ2-1; D call uncertain. Trimming removed 0 bases at V and 3 bases at J, with 10 bases between. The germline gives CDR1 SGHRS, CDR2 YFSETQ. The CDR3 is 15 residues long. Written as DNA, the CDR3 is TGCGCCAGCAGCTTGGTAAAGAACGACTACAATGAGCAGTTCTTC. This encodes CASSLVKNDYNEQFF.

This chain uses TRBV5-1 with TRBJ1-1, with D perhaps TRBD1 (6 bases). The germline gives CDR1 SGHRS, CDR2 YFSETQ. The CDR3 sequence is 17 residues long. The V end lost 3 bases, the J end lost 3 bases, and 21 bases lay between the germline ends. The CDR3 DNA follows: TGCGCCAGCAGCTCGGCCCTGCGGGGGGCGGGGGACACTGAAGCTTTCTTT. Amino acid sequence: CASSSALRGAGDTEAFF.

J is TRBJ1-4 and V is TRBV20-1, with D unclear. V was shortened by 0 bases and J by 9 bases, with 14 bases between the two germline ends. CDR1 DFQATT and CDR2 SNEGSKA come from the germline V gene (reference sequence). CDR3 size: 14 residues. DNA for the CDR3: TGCAGTGCTAGAGATGGAGGACTCTCGAAAAAACTGTTTTTT. Translating gives CSARDGGLSKKLFF.

This clonotype was recorded at least ten times. J is TRBJ2-5 and V is TRBV4-1; D is uncertain. The CDR3 length is 14 residues. The germline CDR1 and CDR2 sequences are MGHRA and YSYEKL. With 1 base removed from V and 1 base from J, the gap between germline ends came to 7 bases. For the CDR3, the DNA is TGCGCCAGCAGCCAAGTGGACCTCCAAGAGACCCAGTACTTC. Translation gives CASSQVDLQETQYF.

The genes are TRBV7-2 and TRBJ2-1; D perhaps matches TRBD1 (5 bases). The CDR3 length is 14 residues. Germline V gene sequence: CDR1 SGHTA, CDR2 FQGNSA. V lost 8 bases, J lost 0 bases, and 11 bases lay in between. CDR3 in amino acids: CASGASSSYNEQFF. The CDR3, as DNA: TGTGCCAGCGGGGCCTCAAGCTCCTACAATGAGCAGTTCTTC.

This clonotype was detected a few times. The V gene is TRBV6-2 or TRBV6-3, the J gene TRBJ2-7; tentatively, D is TRBD2 (5 bases). V was pared by 5 bases and J by 3 bases, with 14 bases between. The germline gives CDR1 MNHEY, CDR2 SVGEGT. The CDR3 totals 14 residues. The CDR3 sequence is CASSNEGRYYEQYV. DNA for the CDR3: TGTGCCAGCAGTAATGAGGGCAGATACTACGAGCAGTACGTC.

In this sample, this clonotype turned up a few times. V and J are TRBV2 and TRBJ2-4; D unclear. This CDR3 contains 11 residues. The germline V gene has CDR1 SNHLY and CDR2 FYNNEI. Trimming stripped 6 bases from V and 6 bases from J, with 6 bases between. CDR3 amino acids: CASRGANIQYF. The CDR3 nucleotides are TGTGCCAGCAGGGGCGCAAACATTCAGTACTTC.